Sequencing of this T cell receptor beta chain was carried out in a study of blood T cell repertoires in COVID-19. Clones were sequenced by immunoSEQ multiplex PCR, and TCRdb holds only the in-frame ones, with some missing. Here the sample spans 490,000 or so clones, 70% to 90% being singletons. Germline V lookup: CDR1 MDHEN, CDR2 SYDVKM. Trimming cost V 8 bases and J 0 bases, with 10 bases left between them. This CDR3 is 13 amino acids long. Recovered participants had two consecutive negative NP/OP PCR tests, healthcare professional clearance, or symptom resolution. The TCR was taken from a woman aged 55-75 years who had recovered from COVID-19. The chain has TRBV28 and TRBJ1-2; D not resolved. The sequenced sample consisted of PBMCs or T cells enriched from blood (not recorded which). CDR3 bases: TGTGCCAGCGCCTCCTTAGCTAACTATGGCTACACCTTC. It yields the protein CASASLANYGYTF.